The clone carrying this T cell receptor (beta chain) was counted a few times. This specimen belongs to a study of control samples from healthy donors and cancer patients. Clones were read by immunoSEQ multiplex PCR, and TCRdb kept only the in-frame ones, dropping some. Of around 13,000 clones listed, about 75% are singletons. CDR3 length: 15 amino acids. Germline V gene sequence: CDR1 MNHEY, CDR2 SVGEGT. Trimming left V 7 bases short and J 4 bases short, with 19 bases between. The source material was formalin-fixed, paraffin-embedded tissue. The sequence came from a male donor with melanoma. The J gene is TRBJ1-2, the V gene TRBV6-2 or TRBV6-3, with D tentatively TRBD1 (6 bases). The CDR3 spells CASTPPDRLLYGYTF. The CDR3 bases are TGTGCCAGCACCCCCCCGGACAGACTCCTCTATGGCTACACCTTC.